The rows below give T cell receptor beta chains drawn from one sample of a study of blood T cell repertoires in COVID-19. Some clones are missing from TCRdb's copy, which holds only in-frame ones; the method was immunoSEQ multiplex PCR. The sample contains about 400,000 clones, about 90% of which appear only once. Sequencing was carried out using peripheral blood. These TCRs come from a man in his forties with acute or convalescent COVID-19. The CDR3 runs from the conserved cysteine through the conserved F or W. D genes are given only for firm matches. Only part of the rows carry a size: once, few, many, or a class if the clone is expanded.

J gene: TRBJ2-6; V gene: TRBV15; clone size: -; D gene: -; CDR3 DNA: TGTGCCACCAGCAGAGATCGGACACTACCCTCTGGGGCCAACGTCCTGACTTTC; CDR3 protein: CATSRDRTLPSGANVLTF
J gene: TRBJ1-1; V gene: TRBV4-1; clone size: once; D gene: -; CDR3 DNA: TGCGCCAGCAGCCTCAGGGCCCAAGGGAACACTGAAGCTTTCTTT; CDR3 protein: CASSLRAQGNTEAFF
J gene: TRBJ1-6; V gene: TRBV7-6; clone size: -; D gene: -; CDR3 DNA: TGTGCCAGCAGCTTAGCCCCAGGAAGTGGCAATTCACCCCTCCACTTT; CDR3 protein: CASSLAPGSGNSPLHF
J gene: TRBJ2-2; V gene: TRBV19; clone size: -; D gene: -; CDR3 DNA: TGTGCCAGTAGCCCAGGGCGAACCGGGGAGCTGTTTTTT; CDR3 protein: CASSPGRTGELFF
J gene: TRBJ1-1; V gene: TRBV19; clone size: -; D gene: TRBD1; CDR3 DNA: TGTGCCAGTAGTACCGACAGGGGAACTGAAGCTTTCTTT; CDR3 protein: CASSTDRGTEAFF
J gene: TRBJ1-4; V gene: TRBV18; clone size: -; D gene: -; CDR3 DNA: TGTGCCAGCTCGACAGGCCGTAATGAAAAACTGTTTTTT; CDR3 protein: CASSTGRNEKLFF
J gene: TRBJ1-2; V gene: TRBV28; clone size: -; D gene: -; CDR3 DNA: TGTGCCAGCAGTTTTGGTCCCAGGGGCGATGGCTACACCTTC; CDR3 protein: CASSFGPRGDGYTF
J gene: TRBJ2-7; V gene: TRBV7-9; clone size: -; D gene: TRBD2; CDR3 DNA: TGTGCCAGCAGCTTAGGACTAGCGGGAGCCTACGAGCAGTACTTC; CDR3 protein: CASSLGLAGAYEQYF
J gene: TRBJ1-1; V gene: TRBV9; clone size: -; D gene: -; CDR3 DNA: TGTGCCAGCAGCGTAGACAGGTCCGTAGAGAACACTGAAGCTTTCTTT; CDR3 protein: CASSVDRSVENTEAFF
J gene: TRBJ1-6; V gene: TRBV7-2; clone size: -; D gene: -; CDR3 DNA: TGTGCCAGCAGTCCTTATAATTCACCCCTCCACTTT; CDR3 protein: CASSPYNSPLHF
J gene: TRBJ1-1; V gene: TRBV27; clone size: -; D gene: -; CDR3 DNA: TGTGCCAGCAGGACCGGGAGGGCTGAAGCTTTCTTT; CDR3 protein: CASRTGRAEAFF
J gene: TRBJ2-3; V gene: TRBV2; clone size: -; D gene: -; CDR3 DNA: TGTGCCAGCAGAGATGTAGCGGTGAGCACAGATACGCAGTATTTT; CDR3 protein: CASRDVAVSTDTQYF
J gene: TRBJ2-1; V gene: TRBV27; clone size: -; D gene: -; CDR3 DNA: TGTGCCAGCAGTTTTCTCGGTCAGACAGGTTCGTGGTTCTACAATGAGCAGTTCTTC; CDR3 protein: CASSFLGQTGSWFYNEQFF
J gene: TRBJ1-2; V gene: TRBV7-8; clone size: -; D gene: TRBD1; CDR3 DNA: TGTGCCAGCAGCTCACTATACAGGGGGCGGAACTATGGCTACACCTTC; CDR3 protein: CASSSLYRGRNYGYTF
J gene: TRBJ2-2; V gene: TRBV4-1; clone size: once; D gene: TRBD2; CDR3 DNA: TGCGCCAGCAGTCCAGCGGGGGCCCCCACCGGGGAGCTGTTTTTT; CDR3 protein: CASSPAGAPTGELFF
J gene: TRBJ2-5; V gene: TRBV5-1; clone size: -; D gene: TRBD2; CDR3 DNA: TGCGCCAGCAGATGGAGCGGGGGCTACCAAGAGACCCAGTACTTC; CDR3 protein: CASRWSGGYQETQYF
J gene: TRBJ2-7; V gene: TRBV11-2; clone size: -; D gene: TRBD1; CDR3 DNA: TGTGCCAGCAGCTTAGAAGTAGGGGGCAGGAACGAGCAGTACTTC; CDR3 protein: CASSLEVGGRNEQYF
J gene: TRBJ1-5; V gene: TRBV28; clone size: -; D gene: -; CDR3 DNA: TGTGCCAGCAGTTTCACCCTCGATGGCAATAGCAATCAGCCCCAGCATTTT; CDR3 protein: CASSFTLDGNSNQPQHF
J gene: TRBJ2-3; V gene: TRBV6-2/TRBV6-3; clone size: -; D gene: TRBD2; CDR3 DNA: TGTGCCAGCAGTTACGGGGCTTTGCGGGAGGGTCCAGATACGCAGTATTTT; CDR3 protein: CASSYGALREGPDTQYF
J gene: TRBJ1-2; V gene: TRBV2; clone size: -; D gene: -; CDR3 DNA: TGTGCCAGCAGTGACAGGGGTGCTTATGGCTACACCTTC; CDR3 protein: CASSDRGAYGYTF
J gene: TRBJ2-6; V gene: TRBV25-1; clone size: -; D gene: -; CDR3 DNA: TGTGCCAGCAGTGAGGGGGGGGCGCCTGGGGCCAACGTCCTGACTTTC; CDR3 protein: CASSEGGAPGANVLTF
J gene: TRBJ1-1; V gene: TRBV9; clone size: -; D gene: -; CDR3 DNA: TGTGCCAGCAGCGTAGCCCAAAAGAACACTGAAGCTTTCTTT; CDR3 protein: CASSVAQKNTEAFF
J gene: TRBJ2-3; V gene: TRBV25-1; clone size: once; D gene: -; CDR3 DNA: TGTGCCAGCAGTCAGGGTGGCACAGATACGCAGTATTTT; CDR3 protein: CASSQGGTDTQYF
J gene: TRBJ1-1; V gene: TRBV7-7; clone size: -; D gene: -; CDR3 DNA: TGTGCTAGCAGCCCAGGGATTAGGGGAAGGATAGGCACTGAAGCTTTCTTT; CDR3 protein: CASSPGIRGRIGTEAFF
J gene: TRBJ1-3; V gene: TRBV6-5; clone size: -; D gene: TRBD1; CDR3 DNA: TGTGCCAGCAGAGGACAGGGGTGGAACACCATATATTTT; CDR3 protein: CASRGQGWNTIYF
J gene: TRBJ1-2; V gene: TRBV6-1; clone size: -; D gene: -; CDR3 DNA: TGTGCCAGCAGTGAGGACAGCTATCCTTATGGCTACACCTTC; CDR3 protein: CASSEDSYPYGYTF
J gene: TRBJ1-1; V gene: TRBV25-1; clone size: -; D gene: TRBD1; CDR3 DNA: TGTGCCAGCAGTGAAGGGACAGGGGGAGGGACTGAAGCTTTCTTT; CDR3 protein: CASSEGTGGGTEAFF
J gene: TRBJ2-2; V gene: TRBV10-3; clone size: -; D gene: TRBD1; CDR3 DNA: TGTGCCATCAGGAGGGACAGAGACACCGGGGAGCTGTTTTTT; CDR3 protein: CAIRRDRDTGELFF
J gene: TRBJ1-2; V gene: TRBV3-1/TRBV3-2; clone size: -; D gene: TRBD1; CDR3 DNA: TGTGCCAGCAGCTCCCGGACAGGGGGCGTCAATGGCTACACCTTC; CDR3 protein: CASSSRTGGVNGYTF